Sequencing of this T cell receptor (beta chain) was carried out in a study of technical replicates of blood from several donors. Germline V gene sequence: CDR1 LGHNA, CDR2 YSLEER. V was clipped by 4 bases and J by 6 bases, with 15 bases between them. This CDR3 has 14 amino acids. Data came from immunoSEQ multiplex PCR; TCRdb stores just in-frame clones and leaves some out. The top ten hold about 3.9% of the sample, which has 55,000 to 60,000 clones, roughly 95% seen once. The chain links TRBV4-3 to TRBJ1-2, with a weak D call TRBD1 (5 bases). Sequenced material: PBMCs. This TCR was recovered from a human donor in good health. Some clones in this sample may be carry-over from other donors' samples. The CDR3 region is CASSPTTEIHGYTF. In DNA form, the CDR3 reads TGCGCCAGCAGCCCCACGACAGAAATCCATGGCTACACCTTC.